A selection of T cell receptor beta chains follows, all from one sample in a study of cytomegalovirus exposure and HLA in healthy donors. Sequencing used immunoSEQ multiplex PCR; TCRdb keeps in-frame clones, though not all of them. The sample holds more than 250,000 clones, around nine tenths seen once. Material for sequencing was PBMCs. The receptors here all came from a woman between 18 and 29 years old in good health and CMV-seronegative. Both conserved end residues are part of each CDR3. The D gene is left open where the match is weak. Size values are once, few and many counts, or a class for expanded clones, and some rows have none.

>once|TRBV6-1|.|TRBJ1-5
TGTGCCAGCAGTTTTACAGTGGGGCGGCCCCAGCATTTT
CASSFTVGRPQHF
>.|TRBV11-2|.|TRBJ1-3
TGTGCCAGCAGCCCCCCCGGGGGTGGAAACACCATATATTTT
CASSPPGGGNTIYF
>.|TRBV11-3|.|TRBJ2-5
TGTGCCAGCAGCTGGAGCGGACAAGAGACCCAGTACTTC
CASSWSGQETQYF
>.|TRBV19|.|TRBJ1-2
TGTGCCAGTAGTACCACTTCCGCAGGGGGCTACACCTTC
CASSTTSAGGYTF
>.|TRBV6-6|TRBD2|TRBJ2-3
TGCGCGGCCCTTAATAGCGGGACTAGCACAGATACGCAGTATTTT
CAALNSGTSTDTQYF
>.|TRBV9|TRBD1|TRBJ2-1
TGTGCCAGCAGCAGGAGCGGTGGGACAGCTCTTGGACAAAATGAGCAGTTCTTC
CASSRSGGTALGQNEQFF
>.|TRBV14|.|TRBJ1-1
TGTGCCAGCAGCCTGCAGGGTTTCACTGAAGCTTTCTTT
CASSLQGFTEAFF
>.|TRBV11-2|TRBD2|TRBJ2-1
TGTGCCAGCAGCTTCTGGCGGGGGGGCGGTGAGCAGTTCTTC
CASSFWRGGGEQFF
>.|TRBV6-5|TRBD1|TRBJ1-2
TGTGCCAGCAGGGGGGGGACAGGCAATTATGGCTACACCTTC
CASRGGTGNYGYTF
>.|TRBV4-1|.|TRBJ2-7
TGCGCCAGCAGCCAAGTTCAGGGGAAGCAGTACTTC
CASSQVQGKQYF
>.|TRBV29-1|TRBD2|TRBJ2-1
TGCAGCGTCGGGGAGGGTGCCCCCCCGGGCAATGAGCAGTTCTTC
CSVGEGAPPGNEQFF
>.|TRBV5-6|.|TRBJ2-7
TGTGCCAGCAGCTCGACGGACAGAAAAACCTACGAGCAGTACTTC
CASSSTDRKTYEQYF
>.|TRBV7-6|TRBD2|TRBJ2-1
TGTGCCAGCAGCTTAGGACTAGCGGGCTACAATGAGCAGTTCTTC
CASSLGLAGYNEQFF
>.|TRBV2|TRBD1|TRBJ1-5
TGTGCCAGCAGGAGGGGGCGCGGGGGGCAGCCCCAGCATTTT
CASRRGRGGQPQHF
>.|TRBV12-5|.|TRBJ2-7
TGTGCTAGTGGTTTGGTAAGCCCCGAGCAGTACTTC
CASGLVSPEQYF
>once|TRBV30|.|TRBJ2-7
TGTGCCTGGAGGGACAGCTCCTACGAGCAGTACTTC
CAWRDSSYEQYF
>.|TRBV23-1|.|TRBJ2-4
TGCGCCAGCAGTCAATCGGGGCCGGGGGAAATTGACCTTTTTCAGTACTTC
CASSQSGPGEIDLFQYF
>.|TRBV2|.|TRBJ1-4
TGTGCCAGCAGTGGAGAGGGGGCAACTAATGAAAAACTGTTTTTT
CASSGEGATNEKLFF
>.|TRBV6-4|TRBD2|TRBJ2-3
TGTGCCAGCAGTGGAGCGGGGGACACAGATACGCAGTATTTT
CASSGAGDTDTQYF
>.|TRBV30|.|TRBJ1-2
TGTGCCTGGAGTGTACCCATGGCCAACCTCTATGGCTACACCTTC
CAWSVPMANLYGYTF
>few|TRBV4-2|TRBD1|TRBJ2-7
TGTGCCAGCAGCCACCACTCTAGGAGACGACCGGGACAGCCAACCTACGAGCAGTACTTC
CASSHHSRRRPGQPTYEQYF
>.|TRBV15|.|TRBJ2-7
TGTGCCACCAGCAGAGAGCAGGGTCGGTCCTACGAGCAGTACTTC
CATSREQGRSYEQYF
>.|TRBV4-1|.|TRBJ1-2
TGCGCCAGCAGCATCGCCCGGACAGTGACGGATGGCTACACCTTC
CASSIARTVTDGYTF
>.|TRBV7-9|.|TRBJ2-2
TGTTCCAGCCTTTACGGGGAGCTGTTTTTT
CSSLYGELFF
>.|TRBV7-6|TRBD2|TRBJ2-1
TGTGCCAGCAGCGACACTAGTAGCGGGGAGGGGTTTTACAACGATGAGCAGTTCTTC
CASSDTSSGEGFYNDEQFF
>.|TRBV30|.|TRBJ2-2
TGTGCCTGGAGTGGGGCGACCGAGCTGTTTTTT
CAWSGATELFF
>.|TRBV7-3|TRBD2|TRBJ2-1
TGTGCCAGCAGCTTTCGGGGGGACAATGAGCAGTTCTTC
CASSFRGDNEQFF
>.|TRBV7-2|TRBD1|TRBJ2-4
TGTGCCAGCACCTCGGGGACAGGGGGAGACATTCAGTACTTC
CASTSGTGGDIQYF
>.|TRBV5-4|.|TRBJ2-5
TGTGCCAGCAGCTCGCCGGGACTTCCCGAAGAGACCCAGTACTTC
CASSSPGLPEETQYF
>.|TRBV6-5|.|TRBJ2-7
TGTGCCAGCAAGGGCGGGGGCGATACCTACGAGCAGTACTTC
CASKGGGDTYEQYF
>once|TRBV29-1|.|TRBJ1-2
TGCAGCATTGGAGGGGCAGGGAGGGAGGCGAGGGGCTACACCTTC
CSIGGAGREARGYTF
>.|TRBV5-1|TRBD1|TRBJ2-1
TGCGCCAGCAGCTTCACAGGGGTTTCCCACAATGAGCAGTTCTTC
CASSFTGVSHNEQFF
>.|TRBV25-1|TRBD2|TRBJ2-1
TGTGCCAGCAGTCGGGGGCGGGGGGCCTACAATGAGCAGTTCTTC
CASSRGRGAYNEQFF
>.|TRBV6-1|.|TRBJ2-1
TGTGCCAGCAATGGGCACAATGAGCAGTTCTTC
CASNGHNEQFF
>.|TRBV4-1|.|TRBJ1-2
TGCGCCAGCAGCCAAGAGGAGGGTCAGACTTCGGGTGGCTACACCTTC
CASSQEEGQTSGGYTF
>.|TRBV9|TRBD2|TRBJ2-7
TGTGCCAGCAGCCCCTCCAATTCCCGGGGGGATTCCTACGAGCAGTACTTC
CASSPSNSRGDSYEQYF
>.|TRBV7-8|.|TRBJ1-1
TGTGCCAGCAGCTTTTTCCCCGGGGGGAGAATGAACACTGAAGCTTTCTTT
CASSFFPGGRMNTEAFF